The rows below give T cell receptor beta chains drawn from one sample of a study of blood T cell repertoires in COVID-19. TCRdb's copy holds only in-frame clones and misses some; the assay was immunoSEQ multiplex PCR. The data show 200,000 to 300,000 clones, roughly 90% seen once. The sequencing sample was made of peripheral blood. These receptors all come from a man aged 25-45 years with active or convalescent COVID-19. Both conserved end residues are part of each CDR3. Each record gives: clone size, J gene, D gene, V gene, CDR3 protein, CDR3 DNA. The D gene is left open where the match is weak. Clone size appears in some rows only: once, few, many, or a class for an expanded clone.

NA	TRBJ2-3	NA	TRBV18	CASSPITATTTDTQYF	TGTGCCAGCTCACCGATAACAGCCACCACCACAGATACGCAGTATTTT
NA	TRBJ2-3	NA	TRBV6-5	CASSSFSSTDTQYF	TGTGCCAGCAGTTCCTTCTCTAGCACAGATACGCAGTATTTT
NA	TRBJ2-5	TRBD2	TRBV6-6	CASSRTSGEGETQYF	TGTGCCAGCAGTCGGACTAGCGGGGAGGGAGAGACCCAGTACTTC
NA	TRBJ2-2	NA	TRBV5-4	CASSLGTFGAGELFF	NA
NA	TRBJ1-1	NA	TRBV12-3/TRBV12-4	CASSLQVNTEAFF	TGTGCCAGCAGTTTGCAGGTGAACACTGAAGCTTTCTTT
NA	TRBJ2-4	TRBD1	TRBV3-1/TRBV3-2	CASSQGDRGRGYF	TGTGCCAGCAGCCAAGGGGACAGGGGGCGCGGGTACTTC
NA	TRBJ1-5	TRBD1	TRBV20-1	CSASEGTGLNQPQHF	TGCAGTGCTAGTGAAGGGACAGGGCTAAATCAGCCCCAGCATTTT
NA	TRBJ2-7	TRBD1	TRBV5-4	CASSRDRGWEQYF	TGTGCCAGCAGCCGGGACAGGGGCTGGGAGCAGTACTTC
few	TRBJ1-2	NA	TRBV19	CASSIPRAHGYTF	TGTGCCAGTAGTATTCCCAGGGCGCATGGCTACACCTTC
NA	TRBJ2-3	TRBD2	TRBV5-4	CASSVGLADTDTQYF	TGTGCCAGCAGCGTGGGACTAGCGGACACAGATACGCAGTATTTT
NA	TRBJ2-3	TRBD2	TRBV5-4	CASSWLAGGPPDTQYF	TGTGCCAGCAGCTGGCTAGCGGGGGGGCCCCCAGATACGCAGTATTTT
NA	TRBJ1-1	NA	TRBV6-5	CASSYYGRVNTEAFF	TGTGCCAGCAGTTACTACGGCAGGGTGAACACTGAAGCTTTCTTT
NA	TRBJ2-7	NA	TRBV19	CASSIRGSGVEQYF	TGTGCCAGTAGTATAAGAGGGTCGGGGGTCGAGCAGTACTTC
NA	TRBJ1-1	TRBD1	TRBV20-1	CRGQGGLEAFF	TGCAGGGGACAGGGGGGGCTAGAAGCTTTCTTT
NA	TRBJ1-5	NA	TRBV9	CASSATRGSYSNQPQHF	TGTGCCAGCAGCGCCACTCGAGGGAGTTATAGCAATCAGCCCCAGCATTTT
few	TRBJ2-7	TRBD1	TRBV24-1	CATSDFFDRGYEQYF	TGTGCCACCAGTGATTTTTTTGACAGGGGCTACGAGCAGTACTTC
NA	TRBJ1-5	NA	TRBV9	CASSPLGSGQPQHF	TGTGCCAGCAGCCCCCTGGGGTCGGGACAGCCCCAGCATTTT
once	TRBJ1-2	NA	TRBV5-1	CASSPRGAYGYTF	TGCGCCAGCAGCCCCAGGGGAGCGTATGGCTACACCTTC
NA	TRBJ1-2	TRBD1	TRBV6-5	CASSPFGTGDYGYTF	TGTGCCAGCAGTCCATTTGGGACAGGGGACTATGGCTACACCTTC
NA	TRBJ2-3	NA	TRBV4-3	CASSQDDRITDTQYF	TGCGCCAGCAGCCAAGATGACAGGATCACAGATACGCAGTATTTT
NA	TRBJ2-3	TRBD2	TRBV3-1/TRBV3-2	CASSQDSGATDTQYF	TGTGCCAGCAGCCAAGATAGCGGGGCCACAGATACGCAGTATTTT
NA	TRBJ2-7	NA	TRBV5-1	CASSLGGQLSGEQYF	TGCGCCAGCAGCTTGGGAGGACAGTTATCCGGCGAGCAGTACTTC
NA	TRBJ2-7	TRBD1	TRBV19	CASSLGTDYEQYF	TGTGCCAGTAGCCTCGGGACAGACTACGAGCAGTACTTC
NA	TRBJ2-3	NA	TRBV30	CAWSAGLATDTQYF	TGTGCCTGGAGTGCAGGGTTGGCGACAGATACGCAGTATTTT
NA	TRBJ1-4	NA	TRBV5-6	CASSLRSWAEKLFF	TGTGCCAGCAGCTTACGCAGTTGGGCTGAAAAACTGTTTTTT
NA	TRBJ1-1	NA	TRBV20-1	CSASNTGMNTEAFF	TGCAGTGCTAGTAATACAGGCATGAACACTGAAGCTTTCTTT
few	TRBJ1-1	NA	TRBV9	CASSERDTGSRSEAFF	TGTGCCAGCAGCGAACGAGATACAGGTTCCCGCTCCGAAGCTTTCTTT
once	TRBJ2-7	NA	TRBV5-4	CASRHPHSYEQYF	TGTGCCAGCAGACACCCCCACTCCTACGAGCAGTACTTC
NA	TRBJ1-4	NA	TRBV7-9	CASSSHKGHYEKLFF	TGTGCCAGCAGCTCGCACAAGGGACACTATGAAAAACTGTTTTTT
NA	TRBJ1-1	NA	TRBV9	CASSRREGLNTEAFF	TGTGCCAGCAGCCGCCGGGAGGGGCTGAACACTGAAGCTTTCTTT
NA	TRBJ2-3	NA	TRBV11-2	CASSHGGGWTDTQYF	TGTGCCAGCAGCCATGGAGGGGGCTGGACAGATACGCAGTATTTT
NA	TRBJ1-5	TRBD1	TRBV2	CASSGTGINSNQPQHF	TGTGCCAGCAGTGGGACAGGGATCAATAGCAATCAGCCCCAGCATTTT
NA	TRBJ2-7	NA	TRBV7-6	CASSTGTTYGEQYF	TGTGCCAGCAGCACCGGGACAACGTACGGCGAGCAGTACTTC
NA	TRBJ1-2	NA	TRBV30	CAWSVPIRQVF	TGTGCCTGGAGTGTACCTATAAGACAGGTCTTC
NA	TRBJ2-3	NA	TRBV5-1	CASSQEVVVHTQYF	TGCGCCAGCAGCCAGGAAGTGGTGGTACATACGCAGTATTTT
NA	TRBJ2-7	NA	TRBV2	CASSSSTGIYEQYF	NA
many	TRBJ2-7	TRBD2	TRBV15	CATSSRGAYEQYF	TGTGCCACCAGCTCGCGGGGGGCCTACGAGCAGTACTTC